One sample yielded the 28 T cell receptor beta chains listed below, sequenced in a study of control samples from healthy donors and cancer patients. Here immunoSEQ multiplex PCR was the method, and the copy in TCRdb shows in-frame clones only, minus some. The data contain 65,000 to 80,000 clones, about nine tenths of them singletons. The sample comprised PBMCs. The receptors derive from a woman in her fifties or sixties with colorectal cancer.

The rearrangement links TRBV5-1 to TRBJ1-2; TRBD1 matches 7 bases. Germline V gene lookup returns CDR1 SGHRS and CDR2 YFSETQ. There are 13 residues in the CDR3. Trimming cost V 4 bases and J 6 bases; bases outside gene matches: 6. CDR3 amino acids: CASSVDRADGYTF. CDR3 DNA sequence: TGCGCCAGCAGCGTTGACAGGGCGGATGGCTACACCTTC. Using reference TRBV5-1 and TRBJ1-2 for the parts outside the CDR3, the full variable domain is KAGVTQTPRYLIKTRGQQVTLSCSPISGHRSVSWYQQTPGQGLQFLFEYFSETQRNKGNFPGRFSGRQFSNSRSEMNVSTLELGDSALYLCASSVDRADGYTFGSGTRLTVV.

This clone showed up just once. The rearrangement links TRBV5-1 to TRBJ2-5; possibly TRBD1 or TRBD2 for D (5 bases each). The CDR3 extends over 13 amino acids. Germline V gene data show CDR1 as SGHRS and CDR2 as YFSETQ. V dropped 1 base and J dropped 3 bases, with 7 bases sitting between them. The CDR3: CASSLMGEETQYF. In DNA, the CDR3 is TGCGCCAGCAGCTTGATGGGGGAAGAGACCCAGTACTTC.

The V and J genes are TRBV5-1 and TRBJ1-4, with TRBD1 matching over 7 bases. J lost 9 bases, V lost 4 bases, and 15 bases had no gene match. This CDR3 comprises 16 residues. Germline CDR1 SGHRS, CDR2 YFSETQ. The CDR3 protein is CASSITTGQLEKKLFF. The CDR3 region has the DNA TGCGCCAGCAGCATCACAACGGGACAGCTGGAAAAAAAACTGTTTTTT.

The chain joins TRBV6-2 or TRBV6-3 to TRBJ2-4; 16 bases align to TRBD2. This CDR3 is built from 20 residues. Germline-derived CDR1 and CDR2 are MNHEY and SVGEGT. The ends lost 2 bases at V and 3 bases at J; junction bases unmatched: 10. The CDR3 nucleotides read TGTGCCAGCAGTTACCCAACCGGGACTAGCGGGGGGGCGGGCAAAAACATTCAGTACTTC. Encoded protein: CASSYPTGTSGGAGKNIQYF.

The gene calls are TRBV7-3 and TRBJ1-1, with D tentatively TRBD1 (5 bases). V was cut by 5 bases and J by 5 bases, with 18 bases left in between. Germline assignment: CDR1 SGHTA and CDR2 FQGTGA. The CDR3 contains 15 residues. The CDR3 region is CASSREPGRGTEAFF. The CDR3 DNA follows: TGTGCCAGCAGCCGGGAACCGGGGCGGGGGACTGAAGCTTTCTTT.

This chain links TRBV6-5 with TRBJ1-3; D is possibly TRBD1 (5 bases). The germline CDR1 and CDR2 sequences are MNHEY and SVGAGI. The germline V and J ends were trimmed by 11 bases and 8 bases, with 13 bases remaining between them. The CDR3 totals 11 residues. The CDR3 nucleotides read TGTGCCGCCGTCGACAGCCACACCATATATTTT. Protein sequence: CAAVDSHTIYF.

The chain uses TRBV9 and TRBJ2-4, with D unresolved. V lost 0 bases to trimming and J lost 3 bases, with 10 bases between them. The CDR3 length is 15 residues. Looked up from germline, CDR1 is SGDLS and CDR2 is YYNGEE. As DNA, the CDR3 is TGTGCCAGCAGCGTAGCTGAGTCGGGCAAAAACATTCAGTACTTC. This codes for CASSVAESGKNIQYF.

The chain has TRBV18 and TRBJ1-2, with D unresolved. Germline-derived CDR1 and CDR2 are KGHSH and LQKENI. The V end was cut by 2 bases, the J end by 3 bases, with 10 bases between. This CDR3 is built from 14 residues. The CDR3 sequence: CASSPKKGHYGYTF. The CDR3 region has the DNA TGTGCCAGCTCACCAAAGAAGGGTCACTATGGCTACACCTTC.

This chain connects TRBV6-4 to TRBJ1-2; D unclear. Germline V gives CDR1 MRHNA, CDR2 SNTAGT. This CDR3 contains 13 residues. Trimming stripped 6 bases from V and 8 bases from J, with 16 bases between. CDR3 nucleotide sequence: TGTGCCAGCAGGAAACAGAACTTTTCGGGCTACACCTTC. This translates into CASRKQNFSGYTF.

The rearrangement links TRBV20-1 to TRBJ2-5; D gene ambiguous. The germline V and J ends were trimmed by 3 bases and 4 bases, with 6 bases remaining between them. The germline V gene encodes CDR1 DFQATT and CDR2 SNEGSKA (reference sequence). The CDR3 spans 11 residues. DNA for the CDR3: TGCAGTGCTAGCTATGCAGAGACCCAGTACTTC. This encodes CSASYAETQYF.

The rearrangement links TRBV4-3 to TRBJ1-5, with TRBD1 identical over 9 bases. The CDR3 totals 15 residues. Germline V gives CDR1 LGHNA, CDR2 YSLEER. V was clipped by 4 bases and J by 4 bases; unmatched bases: 5. The CDR3 sequence: CASSPETGGNQPQHF. The CDR3, as DNA: TGCGCCAGCAGCCCAGAGACAGGGGGTAATCAGCCCCAGCATTTT.

The V gene is TRBV7-2, the J gene TRBJ1-4; D is perhaps TRBD1 (5 bases). CDR3 length: 14 amino acids. The V gene lost 5 bases and the J gene lost 4 bases, with 11 bases spanning the gap. Germline CDR1 is SGHTA and CDR2 is FQGNSA. The CDR3 region is CASSRGRDNEKLFF. The DNA of the CDR3 is TGTGCCAGCAGCCGGGGACGGGATAATGAAAAACTGTTTTTT.

The chain couples TRBV19 to TRBJ1-5, with D hard to call. Deletions cut 3 bases from V and 4 bases from J, with 10 bases between. This CDR3 is built from 14 residues. Germline V lookup: CDR1 LNHDA, CDR2 SQIVND (reference sequence). The CDR3 nucleotides read TGTGCCAGTAGTATTTCGCTCCCAAATCAGCCCCAGCATTTT. It encodes CASSISLPNQPQHF.

The chain employs TRBV29-1 and TRBJ2-4, with D possibly TRBD1 on 6 matching bases. The V gene lost 2 bases and the J gene lost 3 bases, with 14 bases spanning the gap. Per germline, CDR1 SQVTM and CDR2 ANQGSEA. CDR3 length: 15 residues. In DNA, the CDR3 is TGCAGCGTTGAAAACAGGGCCCAAGGCAAAAACATTCAGTACTTC. Protein product: CSVENRAQGKNIQYF.

V usage is TRBV2 and J usage is TRBJ1-2, with 7 bases matching TRBD1. V lost 1 base, J lost 5 bases, and 7 bases stayed unmatched. Germline V gene data show CDR1 as SNHLY and CDR2 as FYNNEI. The CDR3 consists of 15 residues. The CDR3 DNA reads TGTGCCAGCAGTGAAGTGGGGATGGGACAGTATGGCTACACCTTC. Protein product: CASSEVGMGQYGYTF.

V usage is TRBV7-3 and J usage is TRBJ1-6, with D unresolved. CDR3 length equals 14 residues. CDR1 is SGHTA, CDR2 FQGTGA, per germline. V lost 1 base and J lost 11, with 12 bases in between. In nucleotides, the CDR3 is TGTGCCAGCAGCTTAATCGTACATGGGACACCCCTCCACTTT. As protein: CASSLIVHGTPLHF. Looking up the rest from reference TRBV7-3 and TRBJ1-6 gives the full variable domain: GAGVSQTPSNKVTEKGKYVELRCDPISGHTALYWYRQSLGQGPEFLIYFQGTGAADDSGLPNDRFFAVRPEGSVSTLKIQRTERGDSAVYLCASSLIVHGTPLHFGNGTRLTVT.

The chain is built from TRBV19 and TRBJ1-5; 11 nucleotides align to TRBD1. Germline CDR1 reads LNHDA; CDR2 reads SQIVND (reference sequence). The CDR3 loop spans 18 amino acids. J lost 0 bases, V lost 3 bases, and 7 bases had no gene match. This CDR3 is CASSIRGQGGLSNQPQHF. The CDR3 DNA is TGTGCCAGTAGTATTCGGGGACAGGGGGGGCTTAGCAATCAGCCCCAGCATTTT. Full variable domain (missing parts from reference TRBV19 and TRBJ1-5): DGGITQSPKYLFRKEGQNVTLSCEQNLNHDAMYWYRQDPGQGLRLIYYSQIVNDFQKGDIAEGYSVSREKKESFPLTVTSAQKNPTAFYLCASSIRGQGGLSNQPQHFGDGTRLSIL.

The chain combines TRBV19 with TRBJ2-1, with a weak D call TRBD2 (5 bases). The CDR3 consists of 14 residues. Germline V gives CDR1 LNHDA, CDR2 SQIVND (reference sequence). Trimming stripped 3 bases from V and 10 bases from J, with 16 bases between. The CDR3 DNA follows: TGTGCCAGTAGTATGAGGGCTCCCCACGGGGAGCAGTTCTTC. It codes for CASSMRAPHGEQFF.

This chain uses TRBV24-1 with TRBJ1-2; weak D call: TRBD1 (5 bases). Germline V gives CDR1 KGHDR, CDR2 SFDVKD. V was clipped by 4 bases and J by 7 bases, with 15 bases between them. This CDR3 has 14 residues. The CDR3 loop is CATSDSLKTAGYTF. CDR3 nucleotide sequence: TGTGCCACCAGTGACTCTCTGAAGACAGCTGGCTACACCTTC.

This sequence joins TRBV9 and TRBJ2-5; D is ambiguous. Trimming left V 0 bases short and J 5 bases short, with 14 bases between. Germline-derived CDR1 and CDR2 are SGDLS and YYNGEE. The CDR3 covers 15 residues. The CDR3 DNA reads TGTGCCAGCAGCGTAGCGGGCACCGCCCAGGAGACCCAGTACTTC. This encodes CASSVAGTAQETQYF.

The chain joins TRBV5-1 to TRBJ2-3, with a possible D match to TRBD2 (6 bases). Trimming removed 4 bases at V and 4 bases at J, with 16 bases between. The CDR3 is made up of 15 amino acids. From germline, CDR1 is SGHRS and CDR2 YFSETQ. This chain's CDR3 is CASSVSGTSSDTQYF. CDR3 sequence (DNA): TGCGCCAGCAGCGTATCCGGGACTTCATCAGATACGCAGTATTTT.

The chain combines TRBV2 with TRBJ2-1; TRBD2 matches 7 bases. The V segment lost 3 bases and the J segment 6 bases; nucleotides outside the gene matches: 8. In germline, CDR1 is SNHLY, CDR2 FYNNEI. The CDR3 is 15 residues long. The CDR3 nucleotides are TGTGCCAGCAGTGAGGGTAGCGGGCGAGGCAATGAGCAGTTCTTC. Translated: CASSEGSGRGNEQFF.

This clone is a singleton in its sample. This sequence joins TRBV6-5 and TRBJ1-1; 7 bases match TRBD1. Germline loops: CDR1 MNHEY, CDR2 SVGAGI. V lost 9 bases and J lost 8; bases outside the gene matches: 3. The CDR3 contains 10 residues. Here the CDR3 reads CARRTGEAFF. CDR3 coding DNA: TGTGCCAGACGGACAGGCGAAGCTTTCTTT.

The rearrangement links TRBV5-1 to TRBJ2-3, with 7 nucleotides matching TRBD2. J lost 5 bases, V lost 4 bases, and 7 bases had no gene match. Germline V lookup: CDR1 SGHRS, CDR2 YFSETQ. CDR3 length: 14 amino acids. CDR3 DNA: TGCGCCAGCAGCCCCGGGGAGGGTCGAGATACGCAGTATTTT. Protein product: CASSPGEGRDTQYF.

The rearrangement joins TRBV5-1 to TRBJ2-5; D call uncertain. Germline V gives CDR1 SGHRS, CDR2 YFSETQ. This CDR3 spans 13 amino acids. V was pared by 0 bases and J by 7 bases, with 10 bases between. The CDR3 spells CASSLELRATQYF. DNA of the CDR3: TGCGCCAGCAGCTTGGAGCTCCGGGCGACCCAGTACTTC.

This clone was detected only once. The chain combines TRBV29-1 with TRBJ1-2; D not certain. Trimming left V 4 bases short and J 8 bases short, with 14 bases between. There are 12 residues in the CDR3. Germline V gives CDR1 SQVTM, CDR2 ANQGSEA. The CDR3 bases are TGCAGCGTTGGTGGACTTACCCAGGGCTACACCTTC. It specifies CSVGGLTQGYTF.

The J gene is TRBJ2-5, the V gene TRBV27; maybe TRBD2 (5 bases). The CDR3 contains 18 residues. V was clipped by 4 bases and J by 3 bases, with 24 bases between them. Germline CDR1 MNHEY, CDR2 SMNVEV (reference sequence). The CDR3 here is CASSSIANILGWEETQYF. CDR3 DNA: TGTGCCAGCAGTTCGATCGCTAACATACTAGGTTGGGAAGAGACCCAGTACTTC.

The gene calls are TRBV6-2 or TRBV6-3 and TRBJ2-7; no definite D call. V lost 6 bases and J 2 bases, leaving 11 bases between the germline ends. This CDR3 has 13 amino acids. Germline loops: CDR1 MNHEY, CDR2 SVGEGT. For the CDR3, the DNA is TGTGCCAGCAGCCTTACTCCGACCTACGAGCAGTACGTC. The encoded protein is CASSLTPTYEQYV.